The subject of this entry is one T cell receptor beta chain. This receptor's antigen is unknown. Base qualities are missing; no much larger clone stands one base away. Measured from the cysteine to the phenylalanine, the CDR3 is 17 residues long. The only DNA kept is the CDR3, 51 bases in frame from the first base. The germline V end is reduced by 5 bases and the J end by 7 bases; junction bases left unmatched: 12. Sequences SEHNR (CDR1) and FQNEAQ (CDR2) are obtained from the germline V gene (reference sequence). Each sample received roughly 2.24 to 5 ug of genomic DNA as input, and the DNA input was kept equal within each pair of samples. TCR beta libraries were built with the immunoSEQ hsTCRbeta Kit using multiplexed V and J gene primers in two PCR steps. Pooled libraries, together with positive and negative controls, were sequenced on an Illumina MiSeq with a 100-cycle paired-end protocol. From the authors' description of their analysis: Raw data were processed by the immunoSEQ vendor into normalized, annotated TCR beta repertoire reports. Richness was counted as unique clones by nucleotide sequence, and total richness was extrapolated with the iChao1 and Efron-Thisted estimators. Paired lesions were characterized and compared using Pielou's evenness, Simpson's index, top-ten clone proportional abundance, and the Morisita overlap index. TCRdb re-hosts the immuneACCESS table, in-frame sequences only. Its copies lack some clones; in the studies checked, an unresolved V gene accounts for under half of them, and the cause for the rest is not known. The DNA gave D and trimming, while V, J and clone size come from that table. This sample is represented by about 5,600 clones; approximately 84% of them were singletons. The top ten clonotypes cover around 6.5% of the sample.

The source of the sample is a study of T cells in lung cancer brain metastases (dated by TCRdb to between 2017 and 2018). Some background on the complete study: Most of the roughly 20 patients had a history of tobacco use, with a median of roughly 40 pack-years. The study compared TCR beta CDR3 repertoires of fully resected primary non-small cell lung cancers with those of paired brain metastases. The median age of the patients at first diagnosis was around 60 years, and the group included 9 males and 11 to 12 females. An average DNA integrity number of 3.8 was found in both primary and metastatic specimens, and no significant difference was detected between sites. Nine tenths of the roughly 20 patients received no interval therapy between primary and metastasis resection. A cohort of some 20 patients was included, from whom 40 or so specimens were contributed, with one primary lung lesion and one brain metastasis obtained from each patient. The median interval between acquisition of the primary specimen and acquisition of the brain metastasis specimen was less than 450 days. What the work shows at the level of the full study, not this receptor alone: In brain metastases, the ten most abundant clones accounted for a significantly larger fraction of the repertoire than in primaries, a finding that suggests clonal expansion. Most clones were found to be lesion-specific, and limited overlap was observed between paired lesions (mean Morisita index roughly 0.25). Effects of preoperative corticosteroids on T cell infiltration in brain metastases could not be controlled. DNA fragmentation in the FFPE samples may have kept the complete infiltrating T cell repertoire from being retrieved. Significantly fewer unique productive clones were found in brain metastases than in paired primaries (median around 1,500 versus 5,000).

Patients had resection either for delayed recurrence of a solitary brain metastasis or for synchronous oligometastatic disease. To avoid including cancers other than NSCLC, any patient with a history of multiple malignancies was excluded. Tumor areas were macrodissected from roughly 5 deparaffinized 10 um unstained sections guided by marked H&E slides. All specimens were formalin-fixed and paraffin-embedded (FFPE). Genomic DNA was extracted using the AllPrep DNA/RNA FFPE Kit. The source is a man between 50 and 59 years old with non-small cell lung cancer that had spread to the brain. Sequencing was performed on tumor tissue from a brain metastasis. Reading the label with the study, this specimen's cell subset or site is: paired resected brain metastasis. In this chain, TRBV7-9 is recombined with TRBJ2-1, with 12 junctional bases fitting TRBD2. For the CDR3, the sequence is CASSRNLAGGRGNEQFF. DNA sequence: TGTGCCAGCAGCCGGAATCTAGCGGGGGGGCGTGGAAATGAGCAGTTCTTC.